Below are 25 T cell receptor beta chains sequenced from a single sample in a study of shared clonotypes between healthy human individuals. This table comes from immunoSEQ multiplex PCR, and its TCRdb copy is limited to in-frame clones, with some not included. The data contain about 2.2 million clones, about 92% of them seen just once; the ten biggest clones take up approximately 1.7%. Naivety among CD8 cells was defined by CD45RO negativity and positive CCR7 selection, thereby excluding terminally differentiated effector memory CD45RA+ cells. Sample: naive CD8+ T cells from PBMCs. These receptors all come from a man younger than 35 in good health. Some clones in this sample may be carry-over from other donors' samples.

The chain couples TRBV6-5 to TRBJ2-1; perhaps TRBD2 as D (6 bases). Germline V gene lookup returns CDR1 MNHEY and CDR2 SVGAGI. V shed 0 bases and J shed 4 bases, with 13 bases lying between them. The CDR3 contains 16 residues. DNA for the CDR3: TGTGCCAGCAGTTACTCGCGGCGGGATCGTTACAATGAGCAGTTCTTC. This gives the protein CASSYSRRDRYNEQFF.

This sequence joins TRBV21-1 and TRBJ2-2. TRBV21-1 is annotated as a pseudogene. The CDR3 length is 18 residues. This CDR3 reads CASSIPPTGTQGTGELFF. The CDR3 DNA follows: TGTGCCAGCAGCATACCCCCGACCGGGACGCAAGGGACCGGGGAGCTGTTTTTT.

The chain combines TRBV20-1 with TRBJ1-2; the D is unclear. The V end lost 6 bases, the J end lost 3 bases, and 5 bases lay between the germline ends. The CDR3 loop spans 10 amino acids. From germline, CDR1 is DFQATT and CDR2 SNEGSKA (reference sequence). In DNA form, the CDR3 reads TGCAGTGCCCCTTACTATGGCTACACCTTC. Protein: CSAPYYGYTF.

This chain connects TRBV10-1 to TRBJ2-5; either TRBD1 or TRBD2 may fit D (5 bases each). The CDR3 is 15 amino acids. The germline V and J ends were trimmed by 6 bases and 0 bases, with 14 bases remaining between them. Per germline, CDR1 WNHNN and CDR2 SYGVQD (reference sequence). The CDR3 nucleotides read TGCGCCAGCAGCCCCGGGGCTAAGTACCAAGAGACCCAGTACTTC. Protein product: CASSPGAKYQETQYF.

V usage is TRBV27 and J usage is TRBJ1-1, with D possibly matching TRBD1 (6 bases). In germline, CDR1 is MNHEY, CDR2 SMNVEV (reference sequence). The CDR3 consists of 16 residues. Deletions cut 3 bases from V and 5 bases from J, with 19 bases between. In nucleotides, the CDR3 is TGTGCCAGCAGTTTGGGGTTTGGGGGGGCACCGACTGAAGCTTTCTTT. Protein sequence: CASSLGFGGAPTEAFF.

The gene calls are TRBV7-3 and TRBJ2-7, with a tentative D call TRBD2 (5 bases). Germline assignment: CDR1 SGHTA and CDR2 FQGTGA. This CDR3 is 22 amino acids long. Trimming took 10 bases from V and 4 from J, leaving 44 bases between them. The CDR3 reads CANVARGRSRTRGVNMDYEQYF. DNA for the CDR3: TGTGCCAACGTAGCACGTGGAAGGTCCCGAACTAGAGGAGTTAACATGGATTACGAGCAGTACTTC.

The CDR3 region is CASSLFTSGRKDTQYF. DNA of the CDR3: TGTGCCAGCAGCTTATTCACTAGCGGGAGAAAAGATACGCAGTATTTT. The chain employs TRBV7-9 and TRBJ2-3; 11 bases map to TRBD2. The CDR3 is 16 amino acids. Germline V gene lookup returns CDR1 SEHNR and CDR2 FQNEAQ (reference sequence). The V and J ends lost 2 bases and 5 bases, in that order; junction bases with no gene match: 6. Full variable domain (missing parts from reference TRBV7-9 and TRBJ2-3): DTGVSQNPRHKITKRGQNVTFRCDPISEHNRLYWYRQTLGQGPEFLTYFQNEAQLEKSRLLSDRFSAERPKGSFSTLEIQRTEQGDSAMYLCASSLFTSGRKDTQYFGPGTRLTVL.

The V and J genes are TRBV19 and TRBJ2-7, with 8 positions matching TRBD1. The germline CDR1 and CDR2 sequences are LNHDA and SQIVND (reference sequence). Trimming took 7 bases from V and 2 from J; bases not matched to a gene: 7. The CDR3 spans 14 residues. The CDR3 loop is CASNPTGVPYEQYF. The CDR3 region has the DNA TGTGCCAGTAACCCGACAGGGGTTCCCTACGAGCAGTACTTC.

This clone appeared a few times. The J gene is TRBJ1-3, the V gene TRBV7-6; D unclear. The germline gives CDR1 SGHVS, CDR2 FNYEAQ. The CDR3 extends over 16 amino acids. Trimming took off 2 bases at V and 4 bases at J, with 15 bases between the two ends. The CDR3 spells CASSLTDGLGGNTIYF. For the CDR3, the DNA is TGTGCCAGCAGCTTAACAGACGGACTGGGAGGAAACACCATATATTTT.

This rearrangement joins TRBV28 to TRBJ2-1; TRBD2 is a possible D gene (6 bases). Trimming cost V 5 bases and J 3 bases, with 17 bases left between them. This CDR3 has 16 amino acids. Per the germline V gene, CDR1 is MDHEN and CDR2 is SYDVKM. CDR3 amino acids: CASSGQGGESYNEQFF. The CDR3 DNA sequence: TGTGCCAGCAGTGGTCAGGGAGGTGAAAGCTACAATGAGCAGTTCTTC.

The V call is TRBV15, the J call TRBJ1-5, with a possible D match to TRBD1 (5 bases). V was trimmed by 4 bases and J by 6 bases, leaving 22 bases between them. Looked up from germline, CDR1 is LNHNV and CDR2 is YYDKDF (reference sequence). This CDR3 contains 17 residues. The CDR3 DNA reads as TGTGCCACCAGCACCCTCCCGGCCCGCGGGGCGGTTCAGCCCCAGCATTTT. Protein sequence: CATSTLPARGAVQPQHF. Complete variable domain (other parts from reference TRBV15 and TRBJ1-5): DAMVIQNPRYQVTQFGKPVTLSCSQTLNHNVMYWYQQKSSQAPKLLFHYYDKDFNNEADTPDNFQSRRPNTSFCFLDIRSPGLGDTAMYLCATSTLPARGAVQPQHFGDGTRLSIL.

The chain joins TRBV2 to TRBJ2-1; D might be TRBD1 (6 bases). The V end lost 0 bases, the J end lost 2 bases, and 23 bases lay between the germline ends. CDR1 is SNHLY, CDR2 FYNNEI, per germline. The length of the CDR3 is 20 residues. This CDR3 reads CASSEALKGERKTPYNEQFF. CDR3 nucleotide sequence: TGTGCCAGCAGTGAAGCGCTTAAGGGGGAGAGAAAAACCCCCTACAATGAGCAGTTCTTC.

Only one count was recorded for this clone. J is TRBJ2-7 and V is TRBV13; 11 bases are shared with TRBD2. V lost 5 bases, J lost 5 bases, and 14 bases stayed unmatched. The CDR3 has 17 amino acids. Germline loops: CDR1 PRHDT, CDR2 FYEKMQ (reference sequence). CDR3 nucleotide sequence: TGTGCCAGCAGCCAACTCCCCCCTAGCGGGAGGATCAACGAGCAGTACTTC. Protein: CASSQLPPSGRINEQYF.

The CDR3: CASSGIGPGQYF. The CDR3 nucleotides are TGCGCCAGCAGTGGGATCGGACCGGGGCAGTACTTC. This chain joins TRBV10-1 and TRBJ2-7; unclear D gene. The CDR3 loop spans 12 amino acids. Germline assignment: CDR1 WNHNN and CDR2 SYGVQD (reference sequence). The V end lost 4 bases, the J end lost 9 bases, and 13 bases lay between the germline ends.

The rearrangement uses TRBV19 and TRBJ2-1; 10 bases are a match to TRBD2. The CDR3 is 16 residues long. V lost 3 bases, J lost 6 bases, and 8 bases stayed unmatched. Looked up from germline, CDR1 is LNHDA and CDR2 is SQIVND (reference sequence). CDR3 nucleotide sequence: TGTGCCAGTAGTATTGTCCTAGCGGGAGTCGGCAATGAGCAGTTCTTC. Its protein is CASSIVLAGVGNEQFF.

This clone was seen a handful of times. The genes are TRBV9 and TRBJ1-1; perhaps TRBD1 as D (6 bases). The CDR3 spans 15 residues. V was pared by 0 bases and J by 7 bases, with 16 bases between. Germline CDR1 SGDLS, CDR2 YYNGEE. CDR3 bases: TGTGCCAGCAGCGTAGAGGTCCGGGGGCGGGTTGAAGCTTTCTTT. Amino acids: CASSVEVRGRVEAFF.

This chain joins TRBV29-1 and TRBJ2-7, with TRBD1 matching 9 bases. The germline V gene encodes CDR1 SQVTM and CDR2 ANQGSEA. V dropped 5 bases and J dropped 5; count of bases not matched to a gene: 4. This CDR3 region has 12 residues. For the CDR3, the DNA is TGCAGCGTTCTGGACAGGGGTCACGAGCAGTACTTC. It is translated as CSVLDRGHEQYF.

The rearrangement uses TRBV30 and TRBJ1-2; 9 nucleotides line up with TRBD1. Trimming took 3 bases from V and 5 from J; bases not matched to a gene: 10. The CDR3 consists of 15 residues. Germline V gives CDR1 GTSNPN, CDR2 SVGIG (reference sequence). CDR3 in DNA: TGTGCCTGGAGGAACAGGGGGCGCGGTCTGTATGGCTACACCTTC. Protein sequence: CAWRNRGRGLYGYTF.

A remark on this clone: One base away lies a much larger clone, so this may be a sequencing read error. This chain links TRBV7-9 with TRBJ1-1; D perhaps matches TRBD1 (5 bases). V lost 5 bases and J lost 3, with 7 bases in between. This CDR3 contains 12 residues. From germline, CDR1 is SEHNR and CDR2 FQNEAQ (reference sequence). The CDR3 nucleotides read TGTGCCAGCAGCATGGGGGACACTGAAGCTTTCTTT. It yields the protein CASSMGDTEAFF.

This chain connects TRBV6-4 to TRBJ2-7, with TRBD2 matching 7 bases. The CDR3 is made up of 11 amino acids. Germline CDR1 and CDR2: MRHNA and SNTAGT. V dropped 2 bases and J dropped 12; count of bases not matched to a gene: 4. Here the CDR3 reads CASSDGWGGYF. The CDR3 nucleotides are TGTGCCAGCAGTGACGGATGGGGGGGGTACTTC.

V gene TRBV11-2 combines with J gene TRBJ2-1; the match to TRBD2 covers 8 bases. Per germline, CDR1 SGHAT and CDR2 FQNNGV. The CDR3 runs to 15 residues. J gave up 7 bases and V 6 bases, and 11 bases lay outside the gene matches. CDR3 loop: CASSRGAGGRNEQFF. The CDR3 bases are TGTGCCAGCAGTCGGGGGGCGGGAGGCCGGAATGAGCAGTTCTTC.

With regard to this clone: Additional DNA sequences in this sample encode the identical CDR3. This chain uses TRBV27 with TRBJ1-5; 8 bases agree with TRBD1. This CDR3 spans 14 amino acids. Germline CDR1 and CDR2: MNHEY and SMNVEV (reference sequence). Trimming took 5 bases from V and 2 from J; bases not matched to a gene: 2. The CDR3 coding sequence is TGTGCCAGCAGTCCGACAGGGGGCAATCAGCCCCAGCATTTT. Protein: CASSPTGGNQPQHF.

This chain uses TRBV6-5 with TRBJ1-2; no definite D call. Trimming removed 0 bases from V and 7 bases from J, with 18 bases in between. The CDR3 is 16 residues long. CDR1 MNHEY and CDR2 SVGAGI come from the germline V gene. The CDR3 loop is CASSYSDGRRGSGYTF. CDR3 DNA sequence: TGTGCCAGCAGTTACTCAGACGGCAGGCGCGGGAGTGGCTACACCTTC.

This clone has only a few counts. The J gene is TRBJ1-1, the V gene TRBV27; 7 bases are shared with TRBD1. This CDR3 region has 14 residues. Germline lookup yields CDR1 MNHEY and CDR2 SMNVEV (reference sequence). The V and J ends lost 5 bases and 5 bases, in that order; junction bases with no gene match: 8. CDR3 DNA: TGTGCCAGCAGTGATTCTGACAGGGCTACTGAAGCTTTCTTT. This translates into CASSDSDRATEAFF.

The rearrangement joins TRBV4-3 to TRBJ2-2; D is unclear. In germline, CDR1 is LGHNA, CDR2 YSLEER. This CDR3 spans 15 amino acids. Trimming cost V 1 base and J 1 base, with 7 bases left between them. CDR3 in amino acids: CASSQVRLNTGELFF. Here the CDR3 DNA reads TGCGCCAGCAGCCAAGTCAGGCTGAACACCGGGGAGCTGTTTTTT.